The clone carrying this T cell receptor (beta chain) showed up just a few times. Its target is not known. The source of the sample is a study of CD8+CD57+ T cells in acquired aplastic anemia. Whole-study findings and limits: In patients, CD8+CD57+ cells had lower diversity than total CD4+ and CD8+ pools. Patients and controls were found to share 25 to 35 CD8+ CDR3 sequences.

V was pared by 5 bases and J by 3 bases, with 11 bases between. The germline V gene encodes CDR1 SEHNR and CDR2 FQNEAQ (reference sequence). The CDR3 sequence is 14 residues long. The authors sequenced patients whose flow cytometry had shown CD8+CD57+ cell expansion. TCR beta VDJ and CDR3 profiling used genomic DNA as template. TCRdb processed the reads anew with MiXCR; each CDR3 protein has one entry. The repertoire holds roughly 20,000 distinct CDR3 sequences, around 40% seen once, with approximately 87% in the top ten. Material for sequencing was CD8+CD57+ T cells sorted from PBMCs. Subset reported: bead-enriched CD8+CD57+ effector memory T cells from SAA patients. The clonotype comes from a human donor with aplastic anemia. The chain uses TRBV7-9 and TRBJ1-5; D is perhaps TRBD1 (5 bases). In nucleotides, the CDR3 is TGTGCCAGCAGCCCAACACAGGTCAATCAGCCCCAGCATTTT. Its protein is CASSPTQVNQPQHF. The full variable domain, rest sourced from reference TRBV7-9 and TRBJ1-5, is DTGVSQNPRHKITKRGQNVTFRCDPISEHNRLYWYRQTLGQGPEFLTYFQNEAQLEKSRLLSDRFSAERPKGSFSTLEIQRTEQGDSAMYLCASSPTQVNQPQHFGDGTRLSIL.